This paragraph reports one T cell receptor (beta chain). Antigen specificity is unknown. The sample is drawn from a study of T cell responses to AZD1222 COVID-19 vaccine. Profiled with immunoSEQ multiplex PCR; TCRdb holds only in-frame clones, not every one. The table has 150,000 to 200,000 clones, 80% to 95% seen once; the top ten hold approximately 1.6%. This CDR3 is 12 amino acids long. The ends were cut back, 5 bases at V and 3 bases at J, with 8 bases in the middle. General study results and limits: Unmutated variant regions are reportedly targeted by nearly half of spike-specific TCRs. The sample set comprised mostly white British donors with more females, and clonal diversity was possibly underestimated.

The sample in question was peripheral blood, obtained 28 days after the second AZD1222 dose. The receptor's source is an adult who received the AZD1222 COVID-19 vaccine. The V gene is TRBV12-3 or TRBV12-4, the J gene TRBJ2-7; D is unresolved. CDR3 bases: TGTGCCAGCAGTCCCTATAGCTACGAGCAGTACTTC. Protein product: CASSPYSYEQYF.